Following are 15 T cell receptor beta chains from one sample sequenced in a study of blood T cells in healthy people across ages. Next came a second PCR, run for roughly 6 to 11 cycles, which used a sample-barcoded 5' primer along with a J-beta primer mix. TCRdb passed the 5' RACE reads through MiXCR, listing each CDR3 protein once. The table has some 1.7 million distinct CDR3 sequences, 28% seen once; the top ten hold less than 9.5%. The material sequenced was blood. These receptors all come from a woman in her 30s in good health.

The rearrangement joins TRBV5-1 to TRBJ2-1, with TRBD2 identical over 10 bases. V lost 3 bases and J lost 4; bases outside the gene matches: 4. The CDR3 is made up of 15 amino acids. From germline, CDR1 is SGHRS and CDR2 YFSETQ. The CDR3 region has the DNA TGCGCCAGCAGCTATCTAGCGGGGGAGTACAATGAGCAGTTCTTC. This translates into CASSYLAGEYNEQFF.

This clonotype was counted many times. The chain links TRBV12-3 or TRBV12-4 to TRBJ2-7; the D call may be TRBD1 or TRBD2 (6 bases each). The CDR3 length is 13 residues. Trimming took off 5 bases at V and 1 base at J, with 9 bases between the two ends. CDR3 sequence reads: CASSGGRSYEQYF. CDR3 DNA sequence: TGTGCCAGCAGTGGGGGGCGGTCCTACGAGCAGTACTTC.

This clonotype has a count of ten or more. V gene TRBV5-1 combines with J gene TRBJ2-5; 11 bases map to TRBD2. J lost 1 base, V lost 8 bases, and 4 bases had no gene match. This CDR3 has 14 residues. Per the germline V gene, CDR1 is SGHRS and CDR2 is YFSETQ. The CDR3 region is CASSGGALQETQYF. The CDR3 bases are TGCGCCAGTAGCGGGGGGGCCCTCCAAGAGACCCAGTACTTC. The complete variable domain, with remaining parts taken from reference TRBV5-1 and TRBJ2-5, reads KAGVTQTPRYLIKTRGQQVTLSCSPISGHRSVSWYQQTPGQGLQFLFEYFSETQRNKGNFPGRFSGRQFSNSRSEMNVSTLELGDSALYLCASSGGALQETQYFGPGTRLLVL.

This clonotype was seen ten or more times. This chain uses TRBV6-1 with TRBJ2-7, with unresolved D. The V and J ends lost 4 bases and 3 bases respectively, with 10 bases between them. This CDR3 contains 13 residues. Germline V lookup: CDR1 MNHNS, CDR2 SASEGT. CDR3 DNA sequence: TGTGCCAGCAGTGTGTCGGCAGACTACGAGCAGTACTTC. It yields the protein CASSVSADYEQYF.

The rearrangement joins TRBV20-1 to TRBJ1-2; D possibly corresponds to TRBD1 (5 bases). The CDR3 has 14 residues. Germline V gene data show CDR1 as DFQATT and CDR2 as SNEGSKA (reference sequence). Between the trimmed V and J ends, which lost 0 bases and 3 bases, there was a span of 11 bases. Here the CDR3 reads CSARDLRGDYGYTF. CDR3 nucleotide sequence: TGCAGTGCTAGAGATTTGAGGGGTGACTATGGCTACACCTTC.

Worth noting for this clonotype: This could be a read error, since a much larger clone is one nucleotide away. The V gene is TRBV20-1, the J gene TRBJ2-5, with a possible D match to TRBD2 (6 bases). The length of the CDR3 is 12 residues. CDR1 is DFQATT and CDR2 is SNEGSKA in the germline V gene (reference sequence). This chain's CDR3 is CRARDGGKTQYF. The CDR3 DNA follows: TGCAGGGCTAGAGATGGGGGGAAGACCCAGTACTTC.

This chain joins TRBV7-2 and TRBJ2-1, with D perhaps matching TRBD1 (6 bases). Germline V CDR1 and CDR2: SGHTA, FQGNSA. The CDR3 loop spans 15 amino acids. V lost 4 bases and J lost 8, with 18 bases in between. CDR3 protein: CASSYLRTDVDEQFF. CDR3 nucleotide sequence: TGTGCCAGCAGCTACCTTAGGACAGACGTGGATGAGCAGTTCTTC.

This clonotype was detected only a few times. The V gene is TRBV20-1, the J gene TRBJ1-5; D is perhaps TRBD1 (5 bases). Trimming stripped 3 bases from V and 6 bases from J, with 12 bases between. The germline V gene encodes CDR1 DFQATT and CDR2 SNEGSKA (reference sequence). This CDR3 is built from 13 residues. CDR3 nucleotides: TGCAGTGCTAGTCTTAGGGGCGGTCAGCCCCAGCATTTT. It yields the protein CSASLRGGQPQHF.

This clonotype has a handful of counts. The V call is TRBV5-1, the J call TRBJ1-2; a weak D match, TRBD1 (5 bases). Trimming cost V 0 bases and J 3 bases, with 15 bases left between them. Germline V gene lookup returns CDR1 SGHRS and CDR2 YFSETQ. There are 16 residues in the CDR3. DNA of the CDR3: TGCGCCAGCAGCTTGGAATCCGGGGGGGAATACTATGGCTACACCTTC. Protein product: CASSLESGGEYYGYTF.

This clonotype was found once. This sequence joins TRBV3-1 and TRBJ1-4; D remains ambiguous. Germline CDR1 reads LGHDT; CDR2 reads YNNKEL (reference sequence). The CDR3 has 14 amino acids. The V end was cut by 4 bases, the J end by 8 bases, with 14 bases between. This CDR3 is CASSRPLVGEKLFF. In DNA, the CDR3 is TGTGCCAGCAGCCGACCCCTCGTGGGGGAAAAACTGTTTTTT.

The chain joins TRBV5-1 to TRBJ2-7; D assignment may be TRBD1 or TRBD2 (5 bases each). The CDR3 is 15 amino acids. The germline V gene has CDR1 SGHRS and CDR2 YFSETQ. The ends were cut back, 0 bases at V and 2 bases at J, with 12 bases in the middle. Here the CDR3 reads CASSLVVGGTYEQYF. The DNA of the CDR3 is TGCGCCAGCAGCTTGGTTGTTGGGGGAACCTACGAGCAGTACTTC.

The rearrangement uses TRBV5-1 and TRBJ2-1; TRBD1 aligns across 7 bases. V was pared by 4 bases and J by 13 bases, with 11 bases of the junction left unmatched. Germline CDR1 and CDR2: SGHRS and YFSETQ. The CDR3 extends over 13 amino acids. The CDR3 here is CASSTGTVTFQFF. In DNA, the CDR3 is TGCGCCAGCAGCACTGGGACAGTTACATTTCAGTTCTTC.

This clonotype was recorded a few times. The gene calls are TRBV5-1 and TRBJ2-7, with a possible D match to TRBD2 (6 bases). Deletions cut 7 bases from V and 1 base from J, with 21 bases between. CDR3 length: 16 residues. The V gene's germline CDR1 is SGHRS and CDR2 YFSETQ. The CDR3 nucleotides read TGCGCCAGCGGTGACTCGGGACTGAGGGGATCCTACGAGCAGTACTTC. It encodes CASGDSGLRGSYEQYF.

This clonotype has only a few counts. The chain joins TRBV12-3 or TRBV12-4 to TRBJ2-1; D is undetermined. The CDR3 spans 15 residues. V was shortened by 6 bases and J by 4 bases, with 16 bases between the two germline ends. This chain's CDR3 is CASSVTRGAYNEQFF. Here the CDR3 DNA reads TGTGCCAGCAGCGTAACCCGCGGTGCATACAATGAGCAGTTCTTC.

This clonotype was counted between two and nine times. This chain uses TRBV12-3 or TRBV12-4 with TRBJ2-1; tentatively, D is TRBD2 (5 bases). The length of the CDR3 is 14 residues. V lost 7 bases and J lost 1, with 11 bases in between. The CDR3 DNA reads TGTGCCAGCACCCCCCGGGATTCCTACAATGAGCAGTTCTTC. It specifies CASTPRDSYNEQFF.